A single sample gave rise to the 9 T cell receptor beta chains below, sequenced in a study of cytomegalovirus exposure and HLA in healthy donors (dated by TCRdb to about 2017). Libraries came from the immunoSEQ multiplex PCR assay. For the multiplex PCR, a mixture combining 60 forward primers for TCR Vbeta segments and 13 reverse primers for TCR Jbeta segments was used. TCRdb mirrors the immuneACCESS table, restricted to in-frame sequences. Some clones are absent from its copies; in checked studies, under half trace to an unresolved V gene, and the reason for the others is unknown. This sample's table lists around 55,000 clones. About 9.2% of the sample is taken by the ten largest. Sequences were obtained from PBMCs. The receptors stem from a man in his fifties or sixties in good health and CMV-seropositive.

The rearrangement joins TRBV4-2 to TRBJ2-2, with D possibly TRBD2 on 5 matching bases. Trimming stripped 0 bases from V and 4 bases from J, with 6 bases between. Looked up from germline, CDR1 is LGHNA and CDR2 is YNFKEQ. CDR3 length equals 14 residues. The CDR3 protein is CASSQERGTGELFF. Written as DNA, the CDR3 is TGTGCCAGCAGCCAAGAACGGGGCACCGGGGAGCTGTTTTTT.

The chain combines TRBV27 with TRBJ2-7; maybe TRBD2 (5 bases). Germline loops: CDR1 MNHEY, CDR2 SMNVEV (reference sequence). The CDR3 runs 12 residues. Trimming removed 4 bases at V and 4 bases at J, with 8 bases between. This CDR3 is CASSSSGYEQYF. CDR3 nucleotide sequence: TGTGCCAGCAGTTCAAGCGGTTACGAGCAGTACTTC.

The chain couples TRBV30 to TRBJ2-7, with 9 nucleotides matching TRBD1. The CDR3 contains 13 residues. V was pared by 6 bases and J by 6 bases, with 9 bases of the junction left unmatched. The germline V gene encodes CDR1 GTSNPN and CDR2 SVGIG (reference sequence). The CDR3 loop reads CACIRDRASEQYF. CDR3 sequence (DNA): TGTGCCTGTATCCGGGACAGGGCGTCCGAGCAGTACTTC.

The CDR3 nucleotides are TGTGCCAGCAGTGGGGGCCCAACTGAAGCTTTCTTT. Translated: CASSGGPTEAFF. The chain has TRBV7-9 and TRBJ1-1; the D gene is possibly TRBD1 (6 bases). Trimming removed 6 bases from V and 5 bases from J, with 10 bases in between. This CDR3 comprises 12 residues. The germline V gene encodes CDR1 SEHNR and CDR2 FQNEAQ (reference sequence).

V gene TRBV7-3 combines with J gene TRBJ2-1; tentative D call: TRBD2 (6 bases). Trimming took off 5 bases at V and 9 bases at J, with 14 bases between the two ends. Looked up from germline, CDR1 is SGHTA and CDR2 is FQGTGA. The CDR3 length is 13 residues. The CDR3, as DNA: TGTGCCAGCAGCCTCCAACGGGACTCTGAGCAGTTCTTC. Amino acids: CASSLQRDSEQFF.

The chain joins TRBV4-1 to TRBJ2-7; a possible D gene is TRBD1 (8 bases). The CDR3 consists of 16 residues. With 4 bases removed from V and 7 bases from J, the gap between germline ends came to 23 bases. Germline CDR1 reads MGHRA; CDR2 reads YSYEKL. For the CDR3, the DNA is TGCGCCAGCAGCCTCGTGGGAGGGCAGGGGGCGGAGGAGCAGTACTTC. Residues: CASSLVGGQGAEEQYF.

The chain links TRBV4-3 to TRBJ1-5; possibly TRBD1 for D (6 bases). CDR3 length: 16 residues. Deletions cut 1 base from V and 3 bases from J, with 13 bases between. The germline V gene has CDR1 LGHNA and CDR2 YSLEER. The DNA for the CDR3 is TGCGCCAGCAGCCAAGGGGCAGGGGTCGACAATCAGCCCCAGCATTTT. Its translation: CASSQGAGVDNQPQHF.

The genes are TRBV7-6 and TRBJ2-2; 8 bases are shared with TRBD2. V lost 3 bases and J lost 4; bases outside the gene matches: 10. The CDR3 sequence is 17 residues long. Germline V gives CDR1 SGHVS, CDR2 FNYEAQ. CDR3 protein: CASSFLGASGLTGELFF. DNA for the CDR3: TGTGCCAGCAGCTTCTTGGGAGCTAGCGGGCTCACCGGGGAGCTGTTTTTT.

The genes are TRBV4-1 and TRBJ2-1; tentatively, D is TRBD2 (6 bases). From germline, CDR1 is MGHRA and CDR2 YSYEKL. V was cut by 0 bases and J by 0 bases, with 18 bases left in between. The CDR3 sequence is 19 residues long. For the CDR3, the DNA is TGCGCCAGCAGCCAAGATAACCCTAGCGACATAAGCTCCTACAATGAGCAGTTCTTC. Translated: CASSQDNPSDISSYNEQFF.